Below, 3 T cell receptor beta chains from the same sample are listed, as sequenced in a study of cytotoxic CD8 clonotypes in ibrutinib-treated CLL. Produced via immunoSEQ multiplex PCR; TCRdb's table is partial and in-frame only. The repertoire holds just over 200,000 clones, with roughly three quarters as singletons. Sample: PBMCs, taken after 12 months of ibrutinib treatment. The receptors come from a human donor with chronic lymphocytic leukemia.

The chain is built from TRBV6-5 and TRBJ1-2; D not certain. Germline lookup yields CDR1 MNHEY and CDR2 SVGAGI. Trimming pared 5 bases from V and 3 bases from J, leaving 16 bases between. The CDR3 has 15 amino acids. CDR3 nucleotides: TGTGCCAGCAGTGCCCGGCGTGAGGCGGACTATGGCTACACCTTC. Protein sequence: CASSARREADYGYTF.

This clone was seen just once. In nucleotides, the CDR3 is TGTGCCAGCAGCCAAGGACAGGGGGACTACGAGCAGTACTTC. Amino acids: CASSQGQGDYEQYF. This chain joins TRBV11-2 and TRBJ2-7; the match to TRBD1 covers 10 bases. The germline V gene has CDR1 SGHAT and CDR2 FQNNGV. V gave up 5 bases and J gave up 3 bases; unmatched junction bases: 4. This CDR3 is 14 amino acids long.

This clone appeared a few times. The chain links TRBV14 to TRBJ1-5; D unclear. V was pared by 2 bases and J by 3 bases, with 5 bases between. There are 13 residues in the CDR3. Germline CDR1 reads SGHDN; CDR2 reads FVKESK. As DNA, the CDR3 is TGTGCCAGCAGCCAACAGGACAATCAGCCCCAGCATTTT. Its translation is CASSQQDNQPQHF.